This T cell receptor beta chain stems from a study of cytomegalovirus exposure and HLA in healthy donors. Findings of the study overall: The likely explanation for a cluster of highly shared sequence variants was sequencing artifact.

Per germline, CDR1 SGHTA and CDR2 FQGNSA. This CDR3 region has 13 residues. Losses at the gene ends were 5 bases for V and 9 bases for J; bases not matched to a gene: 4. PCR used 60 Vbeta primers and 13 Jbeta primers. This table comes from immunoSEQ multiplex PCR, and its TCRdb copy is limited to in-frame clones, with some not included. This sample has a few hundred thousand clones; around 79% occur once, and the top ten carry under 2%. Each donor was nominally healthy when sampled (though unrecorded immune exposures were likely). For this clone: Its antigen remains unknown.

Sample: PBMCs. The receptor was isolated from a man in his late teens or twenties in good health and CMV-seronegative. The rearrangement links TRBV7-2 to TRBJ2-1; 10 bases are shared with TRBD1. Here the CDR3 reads CASSRGQGVEQFF. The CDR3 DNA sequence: TGTGCCAGCAGCCGTGGACAGGGGGTTGAGCAGTTCTTC.